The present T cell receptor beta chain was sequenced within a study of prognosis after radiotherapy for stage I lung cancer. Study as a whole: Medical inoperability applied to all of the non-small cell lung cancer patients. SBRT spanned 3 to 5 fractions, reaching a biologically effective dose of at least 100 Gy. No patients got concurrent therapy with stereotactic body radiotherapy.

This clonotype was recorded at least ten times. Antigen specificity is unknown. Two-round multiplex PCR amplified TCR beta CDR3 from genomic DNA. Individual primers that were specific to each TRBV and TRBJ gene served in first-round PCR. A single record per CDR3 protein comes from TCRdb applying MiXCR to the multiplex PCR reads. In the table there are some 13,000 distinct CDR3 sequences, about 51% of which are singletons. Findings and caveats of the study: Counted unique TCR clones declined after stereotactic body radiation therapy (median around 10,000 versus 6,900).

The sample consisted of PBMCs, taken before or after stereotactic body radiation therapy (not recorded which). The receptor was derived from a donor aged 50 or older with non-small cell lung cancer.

CDR3 in amino acids: CSVRPRDRAYEQYF. CDR3 bases: TGCAGCGTTCGCCCCCGGGACAGAGCCTACGAGCAGTACTTC. The V call is TRBV29-1, the J call TRBJ2-7, with 7 bases fitting TRBD1. CDR3 length: 14 amino acids. V trimming: 5 bases; J trimming: 2 bases; junction bases outside the gene matches: 9. Germline lookup yields CDR1 SQVTM and CDR2 ANQGSEA.